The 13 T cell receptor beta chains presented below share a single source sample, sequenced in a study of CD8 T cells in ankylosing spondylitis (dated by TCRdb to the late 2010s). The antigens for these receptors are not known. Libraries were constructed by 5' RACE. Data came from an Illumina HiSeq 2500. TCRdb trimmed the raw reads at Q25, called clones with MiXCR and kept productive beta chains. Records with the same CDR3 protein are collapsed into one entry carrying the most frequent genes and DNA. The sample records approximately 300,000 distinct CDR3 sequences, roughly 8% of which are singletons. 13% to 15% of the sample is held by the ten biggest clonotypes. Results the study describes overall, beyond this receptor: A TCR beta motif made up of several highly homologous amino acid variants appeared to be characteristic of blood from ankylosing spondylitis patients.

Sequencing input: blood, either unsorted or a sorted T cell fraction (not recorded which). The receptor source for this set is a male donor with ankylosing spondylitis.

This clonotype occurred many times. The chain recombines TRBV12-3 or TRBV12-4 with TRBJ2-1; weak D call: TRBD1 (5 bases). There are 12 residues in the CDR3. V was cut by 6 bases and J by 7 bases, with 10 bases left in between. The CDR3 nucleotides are TGTGCCAGCAGCCCTGACAGTAATGAGCAGTTCTTC. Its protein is CASSPDSNEQFF.

DNA of the CDR3: TGCGCCAGCAGCCAAGCCCCATCAGCGGGAGTGGAGACCCAGTACTTC. This codes for CASSQAPSAGVETQYF. This sequence joins TRBV4-3 and TRBJ2-5, with 8 bases fitting TRBD2. Germline V gene sequence: CDR1 LGHNA, CDR2 YSLEER. V lost 1 base, J lost 5 bases, and 9 bases stayed unmatched. The CDR3 is 16 residues long.

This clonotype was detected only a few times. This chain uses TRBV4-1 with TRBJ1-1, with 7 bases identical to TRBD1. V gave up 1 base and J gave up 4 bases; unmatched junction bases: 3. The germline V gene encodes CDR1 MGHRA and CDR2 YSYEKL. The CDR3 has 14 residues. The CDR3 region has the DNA TGCGCCAGCAGCCAAGGAGGGGGCCCCACTGAAGCTTTCTTT. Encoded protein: CASSQGGGPTEAFF.

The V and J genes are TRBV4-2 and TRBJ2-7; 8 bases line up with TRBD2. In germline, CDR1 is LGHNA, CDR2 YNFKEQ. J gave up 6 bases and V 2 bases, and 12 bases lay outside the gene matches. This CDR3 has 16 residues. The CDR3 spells CASSQLPGLGAREQYF. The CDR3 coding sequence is TGTGCCAGCAGCCAACTCCCGGGACTAGGAGCTCGCGAGCAGTACTTC.

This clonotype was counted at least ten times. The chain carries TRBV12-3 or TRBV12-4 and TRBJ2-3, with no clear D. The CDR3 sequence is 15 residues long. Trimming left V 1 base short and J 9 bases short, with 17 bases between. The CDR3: CASSLGGYKIATQYF. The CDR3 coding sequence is TGTGCCAGCAGTTTAGGAGGCTATAAAATCGCGACGCAGTATTTT.

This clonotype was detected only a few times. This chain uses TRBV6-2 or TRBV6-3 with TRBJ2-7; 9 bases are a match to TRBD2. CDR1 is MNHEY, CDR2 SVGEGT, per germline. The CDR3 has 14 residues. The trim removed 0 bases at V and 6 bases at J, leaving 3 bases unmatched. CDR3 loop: CASSYSSGSSEQYF. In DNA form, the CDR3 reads TGTGCCAGCAGTTACTCTAGCGGGAGTAGCGAGCAGTACTTC.

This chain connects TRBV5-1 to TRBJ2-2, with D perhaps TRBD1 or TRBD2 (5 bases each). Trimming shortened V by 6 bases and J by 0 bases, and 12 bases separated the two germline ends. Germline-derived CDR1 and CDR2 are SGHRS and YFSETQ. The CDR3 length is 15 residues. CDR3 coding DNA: TGCGCCAGCACCGCCGGGGCAACGAACACCGGGGAGCTGTTTTTT. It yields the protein CASTAGATNTGELFF.

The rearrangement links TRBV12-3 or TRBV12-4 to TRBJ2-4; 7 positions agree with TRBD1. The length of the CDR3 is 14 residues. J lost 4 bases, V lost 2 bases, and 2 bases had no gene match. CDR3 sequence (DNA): TGTGCCAGCAGTTTATGGACAGGAAAAAACATTCAGTACTTC. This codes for CASSLWTGKNIQYF.

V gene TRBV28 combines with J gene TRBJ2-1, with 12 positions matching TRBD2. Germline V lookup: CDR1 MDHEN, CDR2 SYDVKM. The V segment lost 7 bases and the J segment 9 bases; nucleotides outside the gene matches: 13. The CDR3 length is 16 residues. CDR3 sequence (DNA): TGTGCCAGCATATCACCGGCCGGGACTAGCGGGTTTGAGCAGTTCTTC. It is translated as CASISPAGTSGFEQFF. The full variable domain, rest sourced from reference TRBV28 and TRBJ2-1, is DVKVTQSSRYLVKRTGEKVFLECVQDMDHENMFWYRQDPGLGLRLIYFSYDVKMKEKGDIPEGYSVSREKKERFSLILESASTNQTSMYLCASISPAGTSGFEQFFGPGTRLTVL.

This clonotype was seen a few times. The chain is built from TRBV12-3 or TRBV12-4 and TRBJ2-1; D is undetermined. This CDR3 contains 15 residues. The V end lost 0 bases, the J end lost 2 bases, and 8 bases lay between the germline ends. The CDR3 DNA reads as TGTGCCAGCAGTTTAGCGTTCGTGACCTACAATGAGCAGTTCTTC. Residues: CASSLAFVTYNEQFF.

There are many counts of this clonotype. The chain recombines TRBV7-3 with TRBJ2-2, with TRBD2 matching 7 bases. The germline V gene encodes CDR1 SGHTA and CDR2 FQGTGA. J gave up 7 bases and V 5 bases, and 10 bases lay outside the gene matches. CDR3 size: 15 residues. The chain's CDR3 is CASSPGRERNGELFF. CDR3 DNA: TGTGCCAGCAGCCCGGGGCGGGAGCGTAACGGGGAGCTGTTTTTT.

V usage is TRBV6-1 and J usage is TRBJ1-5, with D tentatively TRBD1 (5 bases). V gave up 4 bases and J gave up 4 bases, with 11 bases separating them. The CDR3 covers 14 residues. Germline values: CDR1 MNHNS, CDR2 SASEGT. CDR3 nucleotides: TGTGCCAGCAGTGGTCGACAGCAAAATCAGCCCCAGCATTTT. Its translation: CASSGRQQNQPQHF.

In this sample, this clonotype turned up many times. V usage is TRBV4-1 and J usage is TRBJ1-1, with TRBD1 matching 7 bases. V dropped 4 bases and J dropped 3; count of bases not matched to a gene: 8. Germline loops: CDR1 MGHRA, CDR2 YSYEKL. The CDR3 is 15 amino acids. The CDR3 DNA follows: TGCGCCAGCAGCCTACGACAGGGCCCCGACACTGAAGCTTTCTTT. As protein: CASSLRQGPDTEAFF.